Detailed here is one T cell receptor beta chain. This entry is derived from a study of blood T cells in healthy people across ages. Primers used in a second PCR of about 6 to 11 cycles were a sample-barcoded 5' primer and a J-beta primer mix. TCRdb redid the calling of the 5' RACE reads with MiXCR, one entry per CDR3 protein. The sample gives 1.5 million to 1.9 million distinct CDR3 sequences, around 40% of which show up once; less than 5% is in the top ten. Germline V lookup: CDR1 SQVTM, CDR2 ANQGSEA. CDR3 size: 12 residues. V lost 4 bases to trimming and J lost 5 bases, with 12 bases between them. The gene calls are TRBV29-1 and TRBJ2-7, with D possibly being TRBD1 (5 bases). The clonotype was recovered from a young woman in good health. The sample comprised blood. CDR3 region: CSVGQISHEQYF. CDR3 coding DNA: TGCAGCGTTGGACAGATAAGCCACGAGCAGTACTTC.